The 19 T cell receptor beta chains below come from one sample, sequenced in a study of human T cells and chemical hapten exposure. TCRdb re-called the RACE reads with MiXCR, one entry per CDR3 protein. The repertoire consists of around 200,000 distinct CDR3 sequences, with approximately 29% occurring once and the leading ten covering 2.9%. The time point denotes: pre-sensitization, week 0. Noted treatment: therapeutic diphenylcyclopropenone sensitization with weekly scalp DPC. Sequenced material: whole blood, taken in connection with sensitization to the hapten diphenylcyclopropenone (DPC). These receptor sequences come from a woman in her twenties or thirties with alopecia areata. Some clones in this sample may be carry-over from other donors' samples.

This clonotype has just a few counts. V and J are TRBV28 and TRBJ2-7; D is possibly TRBD1 (5 bases). Germline CDR1 MDHEN, CDR2 SYDVKM. With 1 base removed from V and 6 bases from J, the gap between germline ends came to 13 bases. This CDR3 comprises 14 residues. The CDR3 spells CASSLLGALVEQYF. CDR3 bases: TGTGCCAGCAGTTTATTAGGGGCACTCGTCGAGCAGTACTTC.

The sample holds many counts of this clonotype. This chain connects TRBV7-9 to TRBJ2-5, with D unclear. The CDR3 sequence is 12 residues long. Germline CDR1 reads SEHNR; CDR2 reads FQNEAQ (reference sequence). Trimming took off 1 base at V and 2 bases at J, with 2 bases between the two ends. The CDR3 region is CASSLGQETQYF. CDR3 sequence (DNA): TGTGCCAGCAGCTTAGGACAAGAGACCCAGTACTTC. The full variable domain, with the rest looked up from reference TRBV7-9 and TRBJ2-5, is DTGVSQNPRHKITKRGQNVTFRCDPISEHNRLYWYRQTLGQGPEFLTYFQNEAQLEKSRLLSDRFSAERPKGSFSTLEIQRTEQGDSAMYLCASSLGQETQYFGPGTRLLVL.

The V gene is TRBV4-1, the J gene TRBJ2-3, with TRBD2 matching 12 bases. This CDR3 is 17 amino acids long. Trimming took 0 bases from V and 3 from J; bases not matched to a gene: 4. Germline assignment: CDR1 MGHRA and CDR2 YSYEKL. The CDR3: CASSQEPGTSGTDTQYF. In nucleotides, the CDR3 is TGCGCCAGCAGCCAAGAACCCGGGACTAGCGGGACAGATACGCAGTATTTT.

This chain links TRBV3-1 with TRBJ2-7; possible D gene TRBD2, 5 bases. V dropped 3 bases and J dropped 0 bases, with 9 bases sitting between them. This CDR3 is built from 14 residues. Germline V gene lookup returns CDR1 LGHDT and CDR2 YNNKEL (reference sequence). The CDR3 here is CASSQFGNSYEQYF. The CDR3 DNA sequence: TGTGCCAGCAGCCAGTTCGGGAACTCCTACGAGCAGTACTTC.

The chain recombines TRBV20-1 with TRBJ2-3; perhaps D is TRBD1 or TRBD2 (5 bases each). Germline CDR1 DFQATT, CDR2 SNEGSKA (reference sequence). V was cut by 2 bases and J by 6 bases, with 12 bases left in between. The CDR3 spans 13 residues. DNA for the CDR3: TGCAGTGCTAGAAGGGACGTAGCGGATACGCAGTATTTT. It encodes CSARRDVADTQYF.

This rearrangement joins TRBV27 to TRBJ2-5; D unresolved. There are 13 residues in the CDR3. Germline V gives CDR1 MNHEY, CDR2 SMNVEV (reference sequence). Trimming took off 5 bases at V and 4 bases at J, with 11 bases between the two ends. CDR3 region: CASSGWNRETQYF. The CDR3 DNA is TGTGCCAGCAGTGGGTGGAATCGAGAGACCCAGTACTTC.

This clonotype was counted once. The rearrangement uses TRBV29-1 and TRBJ2-3, with 7 bases that match TRBD2. The CDR3 runs to 14 residues. Germline V gene sequence: CDR1 SQVTM, CDR2 ANQGSEA. V was clipped by 3 bases and J by 4 bases; unmatched bases: 7. The CDR3 loop is CSVDIGRQADTQYF. The DNA of the CDR3 is TGCAGCGTTGATATCGGGAGGCAGGCAGATACGCAGTATTTT.

A few counts support this clonotype. The V gene is TRBV28, the J gene TRBJ1-1; D is unresolved. Germline V CDR1 and CDR2: MDHEN, SYDVKM. V was pared by 6 bases and J by 3 bases, with 17 bases between. This CDR3 is built from 15 residues. In DNA, the CDR3 is TGTGCCAGCAGGCAAACAAGACTGGTGGACACTGAAGCTTTCTTT. As protein: CASRQTRLVDTEAFF.

The CDR3 region is CAISRGQGVNTEAFF. The DNA for the CDR3 is TGTGCCATCAGCCGGGGACAGGGAGTAAACACTGAAGCTTTCTTT. The genes are TRBV10-3 and TRBJ1-1, with 9 positions matching TRBD1. Germline CDR1 ENHRY, CDR2 SYGVKD. V gave up 6 bases and J gave up 2 bases; unmatched junction bases: 7. CDR3 size: 15 residues.

The V call is TRBV20-1, the J call TRBJ2-1; D call uncertain. The CDR3 has 13 residues. V was shortened by 6 bases and J by 1 base, with 10 bases between the two germline ends. The germline CDR1 and CDR2 sequences are DFQATT and SNEGSKA (reference sequence). As DNA, the CDR3 is TGCAGTGCGACTCTGGGGTCCTACAATGAGCAGTTCTTC. As protein: CSATLGSYNEQFF.

This chain joins TRBV4-3 and TRBJ1-1; D remains unclear. This CDR3 contains 14 residues. V was cut by 4 bases and J by 2 bases, with 11 bases left in between. Germline CDR1 LGHNA, CDR2 YSLEER. In DNA form, the CDR3 reads TGCGCCAGCAGCCGCACCACGGCCAACACTGAAGCTTTCTTT. It encodes CASSRTTANTEAFF.

This rearrangement joins TRBV11-2 to TRBJ2-1; 10 bases are a match to TRBD2. The CDR3 length is 17 residues. Germline V lookup: CDR1 SGHAT, CDR2 FQNNGV. V was pared by 1 base and J by 7 bases, with 10 bases of the junction left unmatched. The CDR3 DNA is TGTGCCAGCAGCTTAGGCCTTACTAGCGGGAAAAGGAATGAGCAGTTCTTC. This codes for CASSLGLTSGKRNEQFF.

V usage is TRBV9 and J usage is TRBJ1-3; possibly TRBD1 for D (6 bases). CDR3 length equals 18 residues. Trimming cost V 4 bases and J 0 bases, with 20 bases left between them. Germline assignment: CDR1 SGDLS and CDR2 YYNGEE. The CDR3 is CASSPDPVGAISGNTIYF. The CDR3 DNA is TGTGCCAGCAGCCCGGACCCGGTGGGGGCAATCTCTGGAAACACCATATATTTT.

There are a few counts of this clonotype. The chain couples TRBV20-1 to TRBJ2-4; unclear D gene. CDR3 length: 15 amino acids. CDR1 DFQATT and CDR2 SNEGSKA come from the germline V gene (reference sequence). Deletions cut 1 base from V and 0 bases from J, with 10 bases between. This CDR3 is CSARVLGVAKNIQYF. The CDR3 bases are TGCAGTGCTAGAGTTTTGGGTGTAGCCAAAAACATTCAGTACTTC.

This rearrangement joins TRBV11-1 to TRBJ1-1; tentatively, D is TRBD1 (6 bases). Germline-derived CDR1 and CDR2 are SGHAT and FQDESV (reference sequence). The length of the CDR3 is 14 residues. V gave up 3 bases and J gave up 4 bases, with 12 bases separating them. CDR3 loop: CASSLLTGPTEAFF. The DNA for the CDR3 is TGTGCCAGCAGCTTGTTGACAGGACCCACTGAAGCTTTCTTT.

This CDR3 is CSVPWTRNEQFF. CDR3 DNA: TGCAGCGTCCCTTGGACGAGGAATGAGCAGTTCTTC. The V gene is TRBV29-1, the J gene TRBJ2-1; no clear D. Trimming removed 6 bases at V and 7 bases at J, with 13 bases between. This CDR3 region has 12 residues. CDR1 SQVTM and CDR2 ANQGSEA come from the germline V gene.

The chain couples TRBV28 to TRBJ2-3; 10 positions agree with TRBD1. This CDR3 has 16 amino acids. After removal of 5 bases from V and 5 bases from J, the junction contained 10 bases not matched to a gene. The germline gives CDR1 MDHEN, CDR2 SYDVKM. CDR3 bases: TGTGCCAGCAGTACGACAGGGGGCGGGTTAGGAGATACGCAGTATTTT. Translated, it gives CASSTTGGGLGDTQYF.

The chain has TRBV29-1 and TRBJ2-1; weak D call: TRBD1 (6 bases). CDR1 is SQVTM and CDR2 is ANQGSEA in the germline V gene. This CDR3 comprises 13 residues. Trimming left V 4 bases short and J 6 bases short, with 13 bases between. CDR3 DNA: TGCAGCGTTGCTTGGACAGCCATCAATGAGCAGTTCTTC. It yields the protein CSVAWTAINEQFF.

In DNA form, the CDR3 reads TGTGCCAGCTCACAACAGGGTCGATTGAACACTGAAGCTTTCTTT. This encodes CASSQQGRLNTEAFF. This chain links TRBV18 with TRBJ1-1; a weak D match, TRBD1 (6 bases). The ends were cut back, 4 bases at V and 0 bases at J, with 12 bases in the middle. This CDR3 has 15 amino acids. The germline V gene encodes CDR1 KGHSH and CDR2 LQKENI.